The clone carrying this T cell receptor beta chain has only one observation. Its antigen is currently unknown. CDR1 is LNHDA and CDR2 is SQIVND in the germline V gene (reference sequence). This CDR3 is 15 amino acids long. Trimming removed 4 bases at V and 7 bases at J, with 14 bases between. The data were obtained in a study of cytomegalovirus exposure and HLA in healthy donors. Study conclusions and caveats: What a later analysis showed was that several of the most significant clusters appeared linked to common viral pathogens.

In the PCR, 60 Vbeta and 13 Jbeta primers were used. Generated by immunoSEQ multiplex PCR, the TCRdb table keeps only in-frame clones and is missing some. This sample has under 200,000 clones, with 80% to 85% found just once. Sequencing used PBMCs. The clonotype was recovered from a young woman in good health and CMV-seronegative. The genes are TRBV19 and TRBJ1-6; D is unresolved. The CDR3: CASSNPNSRNSPLHF. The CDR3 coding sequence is TGTGCCAGTAGTAATCCAAACAGCCGAAATTCACCCCTCCACTTT.